Listed below are T cell receptor beta chains from one sample, sequenced in a study of blood T cell repertoires in COVID-19. The assay was immunoSEQ multiplex PCR, and TCRdb's table has in-frame clones only and misses some. The repertoire holds 35,000 to 55,000 clones, with roughly 84% as singletons. Sequencing input: peripheral blood. Every receptor here comes from a woman aged 70-85 years with acute or convalescent COVID-19. Each CDR3 is given without its conserved first and last residue.

j_call v_call cdr3_aa
TRBJ2-7 TRBV12-3/TRBV12-4 ASSPLGGRKQY
TRBJ2-1 TRBV5-7 ASSLVGLDRKRGYNEQF
TRBJ1-3 TRBV7-9 ASSLRGQGAFGNTIY
TRBJ2-1 TRBV7-8 ASSFRTGEDQYF
TRBJ2-7 TRBV5-1 ASSQSGSLDEQY
TRBJ1-2 TRBV7-2 ASSHGTGGMGDYGYT
TRBJ2-2 TRBV2 ASSQDGQGTGELF
TRBJ2-7 TRBV24-1 ATSDFRAEQY
TRBJ2-5 TRBV27 ASSSIKLTGGHGTQY
TRBJ2-5 TRBV24-1 ATSDYSTSGRRETQY
TRBJ1-2 TRBV24-1 ATSDSKKGPGYT
TRBJ2-7 TRBV5-8 ASSFADQGEQY
TRBJ2-2 TRBV11-2 ASTPGLRNTGELF
TRBJ1-1 TRBV29-1 SGGSTTGTEAF
TRBJ2-5 TRBV4-1 ASSQDRTSQETQY
TRBJ2-1 TRBV11-2 ASSTHAGGPKF
TRBJ1-1 TRBV15 ATSRGHLEVAF
TRBJ1-2 TRBV29-1 SVVDRPNYGYT
TRBJ2-7 TRBV15 ATRPGLGKNYEQY
TRBJ1-4 TRBV2 ASSDRVKLF
TRBJ1-2 TRBV7-2 ASSLPGGINYGYT
TRBJ1-4 TRBV28 ASSLQVSNEKLF
TRBJ2-3 TRBV28 ASSSYYIAGGVSDTQY
TRBJ2-7 TRBV14 ASSQTAGTGAYEQY
TRBJ2-6 TRBV6-1 ASSERGTGVGSGANVLT
TRBJ2-7 TRBV11-3 ASSSGGSRSYEQY